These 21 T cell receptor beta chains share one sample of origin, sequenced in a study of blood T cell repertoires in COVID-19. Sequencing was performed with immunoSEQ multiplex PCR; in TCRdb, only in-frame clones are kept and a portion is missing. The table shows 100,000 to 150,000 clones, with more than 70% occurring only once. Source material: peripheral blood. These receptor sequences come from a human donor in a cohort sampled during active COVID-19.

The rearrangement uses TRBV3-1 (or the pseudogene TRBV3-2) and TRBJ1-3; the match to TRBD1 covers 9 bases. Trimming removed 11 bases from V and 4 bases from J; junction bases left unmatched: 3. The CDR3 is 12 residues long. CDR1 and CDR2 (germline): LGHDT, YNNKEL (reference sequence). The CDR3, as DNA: TGTGCCTCGACAGGGGGGGGAAACACCATATATTTT. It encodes CASTGGGNTIYF.

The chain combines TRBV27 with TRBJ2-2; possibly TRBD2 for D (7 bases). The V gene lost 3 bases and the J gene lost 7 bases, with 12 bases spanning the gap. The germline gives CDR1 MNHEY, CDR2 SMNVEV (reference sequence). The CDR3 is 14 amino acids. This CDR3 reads CASSLGGLGGELFF. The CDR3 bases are TGTGCCAGCAGTTTGGGGGGGCTGGGCGGGGAGCTGTTTTTT.

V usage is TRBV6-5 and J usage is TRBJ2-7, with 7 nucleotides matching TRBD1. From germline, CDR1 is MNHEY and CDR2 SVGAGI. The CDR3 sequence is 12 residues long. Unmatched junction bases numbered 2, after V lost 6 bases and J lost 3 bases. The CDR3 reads CASSGDSYEQYF. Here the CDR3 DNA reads TGTGCCAGCAGCGGGGACAGCTACGAGCAGTACTTC.

CDR3 nucleotides: TGTGCCAGCAGTTACGCGTCTGGGGGCGGCACCGGGGAGCTGTTTTTT. It yields the protein CASSYASGGGTGELFF. This rearrangement joins TRBV27 to TRBJ2-2; perhaps TRBD1 as D (6 bases). The V gene lost 4 bases and the J gene lost 4 bases, with 16 bases spanning the gap. Looked up from germline, CDR1 is MNHEY and CDR2 is SMNVEV (reference sequence). This CDR3 is 16 amino acids long.

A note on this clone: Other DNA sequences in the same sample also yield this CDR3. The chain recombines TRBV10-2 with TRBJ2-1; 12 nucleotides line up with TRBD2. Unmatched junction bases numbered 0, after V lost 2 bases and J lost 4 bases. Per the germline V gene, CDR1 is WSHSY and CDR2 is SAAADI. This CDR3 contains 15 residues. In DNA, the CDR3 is TGCGCCAGCAGTGAGGGACTAGCGGGGTACAATGAGCAGTTCTTC. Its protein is CASSEGLAGYNEQFF.

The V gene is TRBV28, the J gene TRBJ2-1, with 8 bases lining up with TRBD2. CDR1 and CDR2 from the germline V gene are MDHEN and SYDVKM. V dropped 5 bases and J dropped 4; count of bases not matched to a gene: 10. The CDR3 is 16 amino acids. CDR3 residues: CASSPMGSSGYNEQFF. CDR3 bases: TGTGCCAGCAGTCCCATGGGGTCTAGCGGGTACAATGAGCAGTTCTTC. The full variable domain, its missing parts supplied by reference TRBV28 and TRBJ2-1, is DVKVTQSSRYLVKRTGEKVFLECVQDMDHENMFWYRQDPGLGLRLIYFSYDVKMKEKGDIPEGYSVSREKKERFSLILESASTNQTSMYLCASSPMGSSGYNEQFFGPGTRLTVL.

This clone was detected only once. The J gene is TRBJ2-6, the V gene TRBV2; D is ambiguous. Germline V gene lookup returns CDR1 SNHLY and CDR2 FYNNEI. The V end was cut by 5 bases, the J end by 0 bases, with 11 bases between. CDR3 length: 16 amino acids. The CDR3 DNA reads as TGTGCCAGCAGTTCATCCAGTGCCTCTGGGGCCAACGTCCTGACTTTC. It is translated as CASSSSSASGANVLTF.

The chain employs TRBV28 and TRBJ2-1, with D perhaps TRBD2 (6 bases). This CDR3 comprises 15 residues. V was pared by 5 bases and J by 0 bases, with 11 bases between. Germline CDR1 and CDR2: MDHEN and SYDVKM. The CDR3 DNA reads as TGTGCCAGCAGTCCGTTGGAGGGCTCCTACAATGAGCAGTTCTTC. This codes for CASSPLEGSYNEQFF. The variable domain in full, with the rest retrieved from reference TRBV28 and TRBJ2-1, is DVKVTQSSRYLVKRTGEKVFLECVQDMDHENMFWYRQDPGLGLRLIYFSYDVKMKEKGDIPEGYSVSREKKERFSLILESASTNQTSMYLCASSPLEGSYNEQFFGPGTRLTVL.

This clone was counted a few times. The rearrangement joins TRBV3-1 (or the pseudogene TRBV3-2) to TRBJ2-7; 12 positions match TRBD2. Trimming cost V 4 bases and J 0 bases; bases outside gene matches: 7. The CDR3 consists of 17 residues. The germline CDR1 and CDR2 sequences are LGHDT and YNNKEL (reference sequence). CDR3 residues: CASSLRTSGVHSYEQYF. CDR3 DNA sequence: TGTGCCAGCAGCCTTCGGACTAGCGGGGTTCACTCCTACGAGCAGTACTTC.

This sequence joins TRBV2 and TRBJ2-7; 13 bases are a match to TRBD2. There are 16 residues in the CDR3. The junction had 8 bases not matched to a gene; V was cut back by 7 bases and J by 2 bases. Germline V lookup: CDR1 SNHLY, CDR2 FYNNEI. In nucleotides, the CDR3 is TGTGCCAGCACCCTGACTAGCGGGGGGCCCACCTACGAGCAGTACTTC. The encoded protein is CASTLTSGGPTYEQYF.

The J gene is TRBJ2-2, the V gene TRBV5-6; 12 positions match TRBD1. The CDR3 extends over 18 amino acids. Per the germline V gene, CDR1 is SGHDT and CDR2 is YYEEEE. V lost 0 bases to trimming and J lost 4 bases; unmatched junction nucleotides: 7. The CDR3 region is CASSLAGDRGRITGELFF. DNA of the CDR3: TGTGCCAGCAGCTTGGCGGGGGACAGGGGGCGAATCACCGGGGAGCTGTTTTTT.

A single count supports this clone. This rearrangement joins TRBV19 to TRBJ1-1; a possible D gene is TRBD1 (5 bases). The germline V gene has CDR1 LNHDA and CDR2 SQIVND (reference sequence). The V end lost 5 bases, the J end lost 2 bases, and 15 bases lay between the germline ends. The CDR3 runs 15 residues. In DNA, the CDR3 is TGTGCCAGTAGTTGGTTGGGGGGAACTAACACTGAAGCTTTCTTT. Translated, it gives CASSWLGGTNTEAFF.

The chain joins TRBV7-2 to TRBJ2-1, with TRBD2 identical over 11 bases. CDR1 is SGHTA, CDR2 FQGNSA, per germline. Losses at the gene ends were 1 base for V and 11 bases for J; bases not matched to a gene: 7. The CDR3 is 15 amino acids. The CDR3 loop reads CASSLGSGRVGKQFF. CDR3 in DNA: TGTGCCAGCAGCTTAGGTAGCGGGAGGGTCGGGAAGCAGTTCTTC. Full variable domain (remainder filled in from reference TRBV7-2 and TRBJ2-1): GAGVSQSPSNKVTEKGKDVELRCDPISGHTALYWYRQSLGQGLEFLIYFQGNSAPDKSGLPSDRFSAERTGGSVSTLTIQRTQQEDSAVYLCASSLGSGRVGKQFFGPGTRLTVL.

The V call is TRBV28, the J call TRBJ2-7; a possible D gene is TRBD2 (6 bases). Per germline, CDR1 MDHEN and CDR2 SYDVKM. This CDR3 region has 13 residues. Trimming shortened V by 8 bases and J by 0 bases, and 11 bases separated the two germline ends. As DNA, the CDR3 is TGTGCCAGCTCCAGAGCGGGCTCCTACGAGCAGTACTTC. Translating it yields CASSRAGSYEQYF. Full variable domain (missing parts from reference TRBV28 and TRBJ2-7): DVKVTQSSRYLVKRTGEKVFLECVQDMDHENMFWYRQDPGLGLRLIYFSYDVKMKEKGDIPEGYSVSREKKERFSLILESASTNQTSMYLCASSRAGSYEQYFGPGTRLTVT.

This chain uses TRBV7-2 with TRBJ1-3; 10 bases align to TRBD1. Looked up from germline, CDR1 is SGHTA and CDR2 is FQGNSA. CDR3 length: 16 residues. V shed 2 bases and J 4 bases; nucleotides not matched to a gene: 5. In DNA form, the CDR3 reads TGTGCCAGCAGCTTACTGGGACAGGGGATAGGAAACACCATATATTTT. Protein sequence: CASSLLGQGIGNTIYF.

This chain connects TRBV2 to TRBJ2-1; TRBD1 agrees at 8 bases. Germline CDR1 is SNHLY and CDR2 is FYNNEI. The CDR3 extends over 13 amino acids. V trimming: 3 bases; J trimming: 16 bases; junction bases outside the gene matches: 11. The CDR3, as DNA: TGTGCCAGCAGTGAGACCCGGGACAGGATGATATTCTTC. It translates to CASSETRDRMIFF.

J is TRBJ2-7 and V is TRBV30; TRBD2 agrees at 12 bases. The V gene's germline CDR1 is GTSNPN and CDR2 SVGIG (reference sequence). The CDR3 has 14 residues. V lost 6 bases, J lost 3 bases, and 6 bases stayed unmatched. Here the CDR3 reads CACSGLAGLYEQYF. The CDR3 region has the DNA TGTGCCTGTTCTGGACTAGCGGGACTCTACGAGCAGTACTTC.

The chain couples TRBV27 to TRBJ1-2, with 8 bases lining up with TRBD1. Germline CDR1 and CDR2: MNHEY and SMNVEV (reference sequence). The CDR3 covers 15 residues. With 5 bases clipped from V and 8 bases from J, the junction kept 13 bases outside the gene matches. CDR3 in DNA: TGTGCCAGCAGTAGCCAAATGGACAGGGATGGAGGCTACACCTTC. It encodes CASSSQMDRDGGYTF.

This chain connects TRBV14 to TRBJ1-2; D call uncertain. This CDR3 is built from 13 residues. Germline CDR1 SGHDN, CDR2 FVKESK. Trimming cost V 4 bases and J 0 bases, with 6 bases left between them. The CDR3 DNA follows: TGTGCCAGCAGCCCAGTCCCTAACTATGGCTACACCTTC. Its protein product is CASSPVPNYGYTF. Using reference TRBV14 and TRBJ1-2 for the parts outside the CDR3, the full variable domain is EAGVTQFPSHSVIEKGQTVTLRCDPISGHDNLYWYRRVMGKEIKFLLHFVKESKQDESGMPNNRFLAERTGGTYSTLKVQPAELEDSGVYFCASSPVPNYGYTFGSGTRLTVV.

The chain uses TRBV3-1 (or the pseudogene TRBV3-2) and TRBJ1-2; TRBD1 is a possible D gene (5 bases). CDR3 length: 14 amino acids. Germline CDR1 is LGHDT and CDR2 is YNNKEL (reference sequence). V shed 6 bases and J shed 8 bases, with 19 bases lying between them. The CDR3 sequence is CASSQPLQVGGYTF. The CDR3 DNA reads TGTGCCAGCAGTCAACCCTTACAGGTTGGCGGCTACACCTTC.

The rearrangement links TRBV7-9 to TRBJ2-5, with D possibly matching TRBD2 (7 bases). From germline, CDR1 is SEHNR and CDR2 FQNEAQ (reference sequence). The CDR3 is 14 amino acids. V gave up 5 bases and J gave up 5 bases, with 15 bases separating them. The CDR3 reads CASSPGGGRETQYF. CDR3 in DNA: TGTGCCAGCAGCCCTGGGGGGGGCCGGGAGACCCAGTACTTC.